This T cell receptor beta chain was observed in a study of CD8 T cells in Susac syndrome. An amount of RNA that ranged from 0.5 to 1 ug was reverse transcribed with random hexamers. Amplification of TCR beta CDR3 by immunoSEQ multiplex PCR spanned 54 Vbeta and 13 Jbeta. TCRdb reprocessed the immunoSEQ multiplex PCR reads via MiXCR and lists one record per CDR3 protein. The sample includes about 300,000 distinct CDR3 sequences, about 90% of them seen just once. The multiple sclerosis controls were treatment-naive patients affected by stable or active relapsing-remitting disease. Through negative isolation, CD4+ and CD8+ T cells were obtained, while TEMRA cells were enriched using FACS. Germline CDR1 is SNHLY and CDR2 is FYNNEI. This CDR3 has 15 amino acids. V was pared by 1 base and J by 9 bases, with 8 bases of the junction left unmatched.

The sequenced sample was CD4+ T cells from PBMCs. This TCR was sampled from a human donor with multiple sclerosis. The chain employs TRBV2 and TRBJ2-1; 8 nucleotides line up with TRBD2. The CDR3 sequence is CASSEGVAGGREQFF. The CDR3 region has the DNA TGTGCCAGCAGTGAAGGGGTGGCGGGAGGACGTGAGCAGTTCTTC.